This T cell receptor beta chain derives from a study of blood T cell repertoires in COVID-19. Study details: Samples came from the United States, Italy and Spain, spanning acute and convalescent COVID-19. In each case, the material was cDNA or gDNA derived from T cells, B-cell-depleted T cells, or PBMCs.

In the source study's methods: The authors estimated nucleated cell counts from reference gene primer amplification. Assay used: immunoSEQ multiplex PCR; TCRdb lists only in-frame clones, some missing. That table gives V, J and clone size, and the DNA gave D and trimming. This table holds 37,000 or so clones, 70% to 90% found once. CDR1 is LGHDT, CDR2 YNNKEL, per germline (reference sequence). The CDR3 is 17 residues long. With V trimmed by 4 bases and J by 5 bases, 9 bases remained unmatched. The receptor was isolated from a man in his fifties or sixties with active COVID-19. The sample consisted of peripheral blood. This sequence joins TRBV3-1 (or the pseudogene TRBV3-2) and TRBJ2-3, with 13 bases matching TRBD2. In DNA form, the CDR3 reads TGTGCCAGCAGCCTTAAGACTAGCGGGAGGCTCCTAGATACGCAGTATTTT. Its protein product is CASSLKTSGRLLDTQYF.